The clone carrying this T cell receptor beta chain was seen only a few times. The antigen is unknown. PCR used 60 Vbeta primers and 13 Jbeta primers. Here immunoSEQ multiplex PCR was the method, and the copy in TCRdb shows in-frame clones only, minus some. This table has tens of thousands of clones, roughly 67% appearing once. This record belongs to a study of cytomegalovirus exposure and HLA in healthy donors. The ends were cut back, 1 base at V and 8 bases at J, with 9 bases in the middle. This CDR3 is 12 amino acids long. Germline-derived CDR1 and CDR2 are SGHRS and YFSETQ. General study results and limits: When the data were analyzed later, several of the most significant clusters appeared to be linked to common viral pathogens.

Material: PBMCs. The TCR was taken from a boy younger than 18 in good health and CMV-seropositive. The chain couples TRBV5-1 to TRBJ1-2; D not certain. CDR3 region: CASSLRGEGYTF. The CDR3 DNA is TGCGCCAGCAGCTTGCGGGGAGAAGGCTACACCTTC.